The 26 T cell receptor beta chains listed next were all sequenced from one sample in a study of blood T cell repertoires in COVID-19. The protocol was immunoSEQ multiplex PCR, while the TCRdb copy is restricted to in-frame clones and leaves out a portion. The data contain about 200,000 clones, around 94% of them seen just once; the ten biggest clones take up 0.76%. Sequenced sample: peripheral blood. These receptor sequences come from a man aged 30 to 39 with COVID-19, enrolled during active disease.

The rearrangement joins TRBV12-5 to TRBJ1-5, with 11 bases matching TRBD1. In germline, CDR1 is LGHNT, CDR2 FRNRAP. J was trimmed by 4 bases and V by 5 bases; bases with no gene match: 4. There are 15 residues in the CDR3. The CDR3 DNA reads as TGTGCTAGTGGTCGAGGGACAGGGGGAAATCAGCCCCAGCATTTT. As protein: CASGRGTGGNQPQHF.

The J gene is TRBJ1-2, the V gene TRBV27; tentatively, D is TRBD1 (6 bases). Looked up from germline, CDR1 is MNHEY and CDR2 is SMNVEV (reference sequence). CDR3 length equals 13 residues. Deletions cut 3 bases from V and 5 bases from J, with 10 bases between. The CDR3 DNA reads TGTGCCAGCAGTTTTACAGGGAGTTATGGCTACACCTTC. Protein sequence: CASSFTGSYGYTF.

The rearrangement links TRBV18 to TRBJ1-3; a possible D gene is TRBD1 (5 bases). The CDR3 totals 16 residues. Germline loops: CDR1 KGHSH, CDR2 LQKENI. Trimming left V 5 bases short and J 1 base short, with 15 bases between. The CDR3 spells CASSAGGGSSGNTIYF. In nucleotides, the CDR3 is TGTGCCAGCTCAGCCGGCGGGGGGTCGTCTGGAAACACCATATATTTT.

The rearrangement links TRBV6-6 to TRBJ2-3; 10 bases agree with TRBD2. This CDR3 contains 16 residues. J lost 4 bases, V lost 2 bases, and 6 bases had no gene match. From germline, CDR1 is MNHNY and CDR2 SVGAGI (reference sequence). The CDR3 DNA sequence: TGTGCCAGCAGTTACCCGGGGACTAGCGTGGCAGATACGCAGTATTTT. Translating it yields CASSYPGTSVADTQYF.

V usage is TRBV11-2 and J usage is TRBJ2-5, with TRBD1 identical over 8 bases. Germline CDR1 SGHAT, CDR2 FQNNGV. The CDR3 sequence is 13 residues long. V was pared by 4 bases and J by 6 bases, with 4 bases of the junction left unmatched. In DNA, the CDR3 is TGTGCCAGCAGCTCGGACAGGGACCAGACCCAGTACTTC. Encoded protein: CASSSDRDQTQYF.

Regarding this clone: At one end, the junction sequence differs from germline, possibly due to a read error. This chain joins TRBV5-5 and TRBJ2-1, with D maybe TRBD1 (6 bases). Germline assignment: CDR1 SGHKS and CDR2 YYEKEE (reference sequence). The CDR3 runs to 19 residues. The CDR3 nucleotides are TGTGCCAGCAGGTTGGGGCAGGGGCTAGACAGGCCGCCTTACAATGAGCAGTTCTTC. Its protein product is CASRLGQGLDRPPYNEQFF.

The chain is built from TRBV7-9 and TRBJ1-4; 7 nucleotides agree with TRBD1. V trimming: 4 bases; J trimming: 3 bases; junction bases outside the gene matches: 5. There are 15 residues in the CDR3. Germline-derived CDR1 and CDR2 are SEHNR and FQNEAQ (reference sequence). DNA of the CDR3: TGTGCCAGCAGCTCAAGACAGGGCTCTAATGAAAAACTGTTTTTT. Protein product: CASSSRQGSNEKLFF.

This sequence joins TRBV7-9 and TRBJ1-2; D ambiguous. V dropped 1 base and J dropped 2 bases, with 8 bases sitting between them. Germline CDR1 SEHNR, CDR2 FQNEAQ (reference sequence). The CDR3 is 14 residues long. The CDR3 sequence: CASSLGSWNYGYTF. The CDR3, as DNA: TGTGCCAGCAGCTTAGGAAGCTGGAACTATGGCTACACCTTC.

This clone was detected only once. J is TRBJ1-1 and V is TRBV18, with a weak D call TRBD1 (6 bases). V lost 1 base, J lost 4 bases, and 16 bases lay in between. CDR1 KGHSH and CDR2 LQKENI come from the germline V gene. The CDR3 covers 16 residues. CDR3 bases: TGTGCCAGCTCACCACGATCGTCAGGGGTATCCACTGAAGCTTTCTTT. As protein: CASSPRSSGVSTEAFF.

The chain links TRBV10-3 to TRBJ1-5; weak D call: TRBD1 (6 bases). Germline lookup yields CDR1 ENHRY and CDR2 SYGVKD. The V gene lost 4 bases and the J gene lost 0 bases, with 19 bases spanning the gap. This CDR3 has 18 residues. The CDR3: CAISGGPWGGPSNQPQHF. In nucleotides, the CDR3 is TGTGCCATCAGTGGCGGTCCGTGGGGGGGGCCTAGCAATCAGCCCCAGCATTTT.

The gene calls are TRBV5-3 and TRBJ1-2; D possibly corresponds to TRBD1 (6 bases). TRBV5-3 is identified as an open reading frame with a role that is uncertain. Between the trimmed V and J ends, which lost 3 bases and 6 bases, there was a span of 21 bases. The CDR3 is 16 amino acids. DNA for the CDR3: TGTGCCAGAAGCTCCCACGGGGGGGCGGAGGGGAATGGCTACACCTTC. This codes for CARSSHGGAEGNGYTF.

The chain carries TRBV5-6 and TRBJ1-1; 9 positions agree with TRBD1. V gave up 4 bases and J gave up 4 bases; unmatched junction bases: 8. Germline CDR1 reads SGHDT; CDR2 reads YYEEEE. The CDR3 runs 15 residues. CDR3 in DNA: TGTGCCAGCAGCCCCGGGACAGGGTTGGCCACTGAAGCTTTCTTT. Encoded protein: CASSPGTGLATEAFF.

The chain carries TRBV5-1 and TRBJ1-1; the D gene is possibly TRBD1 (6 bases). Per germline, CDR1 SGHRS and CDR2 YFSETQ. V was pared by 4 bases and J by 7 bases, with 20 bases between. The CDR3 is 15 residues long. CDR3 sequence reads: CASSAQGNPASEAFF. CDR3 in DNA: TGCGCCAGCAGCGCACAGGGAAACCCCGCCAGTGAAGCTTTCTTT.

The chain combines TRBV2 with TRBJ1-4; TRBD1 agrees at 8 bases. V was pared by 6 bases and J by 3 bases, with 3 bases of the junction left unmatched. Germline-derived CDR1 and CDR2 are SNHLY and FYNNEI. This CDR3 comprises 14 residues. The CDR3 reads CASSQGAANEKLFF. As DNA, the CDR3 is TGTGCCAGCAGCCAGGGGGCAGCTAATGAAAAACTGTTTTTT.

This chain uses TRBV7-2 with TRBJ2-7; the match to TRBD2 covers 14 bases. From germline, CDR1 is SGHTA and CDR2 FQGNSA. V trimming: 5 bases; J trimming: 3 bases; junction bases outside the gene matches: 3. The CDR3 is 15 residues long. The CDR3 is CASSTGLAGGYEQYF. CDR3 DNA: TGTGCCAGCAGCACTGGACTAGCGGGGGGCTACGAGCAGTACTTC. Full variable domain (missing parts from reference TRBV7-2 and TRBJ2-7): GAGVSQSPSNKVTEKGKDVELRCDPISGHTALYWYRQSLGQGLEFLIYFQGNSAPDKSGLPSDRFSAERTGGSVSTLTIQRTQQEDSAVYLCASSTGLAGGYEQYFGPGTRLTVT.

The chain joins TRBV2 to TRBJ1-5; the D is unclear. The V and J ends lost 4 bases and 0 bases respectively, with 4 bases between them. Per germline, CDR1 SNHLY and CDR2 FYNNEI. CDR3 size: 13 residues. This CDR3 reads CASSADSNQPQHF. The CDR3 DNA reads as TGTGCCAGCAGTGCAGATAGCAATCAGCCCCAGCATTTT. Based on the CDR3 plus reference TRBV2 and TRBJ1-5, the full variable domain is EPEVTQTPSHQVTQMGQEVILRCVPISNHLYFYWYRQILGQKVEFLVSFYNNEISEKSEIFDDQFSVERPDGSNFTLKIRSTKLEDSAMYFCASSADSNQPQHFGDGTRLSIL.

The gene calls are TRBV27 and TRBJ1-5; perhaps TRBD1 as D (5 bases). The CDR3 totals 14 residues. Trimming removed 2 bases from V and 3 bases from J, with 8 bases in between. The germline CDR1 and CDR2 sequences are MNHEY and SMNVEV (reference sequence). CDR3 sequence reads: CASSLQGNNQPQHF. DNA of the CDR3: TGTGCCAGCAGTTTACAGGGAAACAATCAGCCCCAGCATTTT.

This clone was seen only once. The CDR3, as DNA: TGTGCCAGTAGTCACGACAGACGGCTGGGGGAAAAACTGTTTTTT. Translating gives CASSHDRRLGEKLFF. The chain links TRBV19 to TRBJ1-4; tentatively, D is TRBD1 (5 bases). Germline loops: CDR1 LNHDA, CDR2 SQIVND (reference sequence). The CDR3 sequence is 15 residues long. V was shortened by 5 bases and J by 8 bases, with 18 bases between the two germline ends. Filled out from reference TRBV19 and TRBJ1-4, the complete variable domain reads DGGITQSPKYLFRKEGQNVTLSCEQNLNHDAMYWYRQDPGQGLRLIYYSQIVNDFQKGDIAEGYSVSREKKESFPLTVTSAQKNPTAFYLCASSHDRRLGEKLFFGSGTQLSVL.

The gene calls are TRBV7-9 and TRBJ1-4, with 10 bases identical to TRBD1. The germline gives CDR1 SEHNR, CDR2 FQNEAQ (reference sequence). This CDR3 is built from 13 residues. V lost 5 bases and J lost 8; bases outside the gene matches: 2. DNA for the CDR3: TGTGCCAGCAGCCAGGGACAGGGGGAAAAACTGTTTTTT. Translating gives CASSQGQGEKLFF.

The table lists this clone with a count of one. The rearrangement links TRBV27 to TRBJ1-1; D is uncertain. Looked up from germline, CDR1 is MNHEY and CDR2 is SMNVEV (reference sequence). V was trimmed by 6 bases and J by 2 bases, leaving 13 bases between them. This CDR3 has 14 amino acids. The CDR3 sequence is CASSRLQGNTEAFF. CDR3 DNA sequence: TGTGCCAGCAGCCGACTCCAAGGAAACACTGAAGCTTTCTTT.

This clone was detected once. The rearrangement links TRBV19 to TRBJ2-3; 10 bases fit TRBD2. Germline V CDR1 and CDR2: LNHDA, SQIVND (reference sequence). This CDR3 spans 16 amino acids. Germline trimming cut 5 bases from V and 0 bases from J; bases unmatched to any gene: 5. The CDR3 is CASSALAGDSTDTQYF. The CDR3 DNA follows: TGTGCCAGTAGTGCCCTAGCGGGGGATAGCACAGATACGCAGTATTTT.

The chain joins TRBV7-9 to TRBJ1-4; D possibly corresponds to TRBD1 (5 bases). V lost 5 bases and J 3 bases, leaving 10 bases between the germline ends. CDR1 and CDR2 from the germline V gene are SEHNR and FQNEAQ (reference sequence). This CDR3 spans 14 amino acids. CDR3 DNA: TGTGCCAGCAGCCCCAGGGATGCTAATGAAAAACTGTTTTTT. Its protein product is CASSPRDANEKLFF.

The rearrangement joins TRBV11-3 to TRBJ2-1; 8 bases fit TRBD2. The germline gives CDR1 SGHNT, CDR2 YENEEA. The CDR3 length is 15 residues. After removal of 3 bases from V and 5 bases from J, the junction contained 6 bases not matched to a gene. CDR3 in amino acids: CASSFSGASNNEQFF. CDR3 DNA: TGTGCCAGCAGCTTTAGCGGGGCGTCCAACAATGAGCAGTTCTTC.

A note on this clone: Other DNA sequences in the sample encode the same CDR3. The chain joins TRBV18 to TRBJ1-2; D gene uncertain. The CDR3 loop spans 14 amino acids. Trimming stripped 2 bases from V and 1 base from J, with 8 bases between. Germline CDR1 and CDR2: KGHSH and LQKENI. DNA of the CDR3: TGTGCCAGCTCACCAGGCGGGAGTAACTATGGCTACACCTTC. This codes for CASSPGGSNYGYTF.

The rearrangement links TRBV7-9 to TRBJ2-5, with a possible D match to TRBD1 (5 bases). Germline-derived CDR1 and CDR2 are SEHNR and FQNEAQ (reference sequence). The V and J ends lost 1 base and 4 bases respectively, with 16 bases between them. CDR3 length: 16 amino acids. The CDR3 region is CASSLDGTGPSETQYF. CDR3 DNA: TGTGCCAGCAGCTTAGACGGTACAGGCCCGTCAGAGACCCAGTACTTC.

The chain employs TRBV27 and TRBJ1-1; D is unresolved. V was shortened by 5 bases and J by 0 bases, with 10 bases between the two germline ends. Looked up from germline, CDR1 is MNHEY and CDR2 is SMNVEV (reference sequence). The CDR3 has 14 amino acids. As DNA, the CDR3 is TGTGCCAGCAGTGGTGGCAGGCTGAACACTGAAGCTTTCTTT. Translating gives CASSGGRLNTEAFF.